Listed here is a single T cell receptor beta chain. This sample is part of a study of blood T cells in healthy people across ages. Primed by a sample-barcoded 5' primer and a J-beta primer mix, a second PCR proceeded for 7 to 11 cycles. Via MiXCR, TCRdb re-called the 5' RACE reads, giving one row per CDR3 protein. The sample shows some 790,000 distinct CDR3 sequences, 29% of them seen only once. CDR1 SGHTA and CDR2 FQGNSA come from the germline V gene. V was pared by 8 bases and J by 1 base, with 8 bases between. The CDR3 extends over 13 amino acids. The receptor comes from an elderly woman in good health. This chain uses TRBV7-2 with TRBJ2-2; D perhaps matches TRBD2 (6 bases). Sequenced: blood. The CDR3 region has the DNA TGTGCCAGCGCGCGGGGGAACACCGGGGAGCTGTTTTTT. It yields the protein CASARGNTGELFF. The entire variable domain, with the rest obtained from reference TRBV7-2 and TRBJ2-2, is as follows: GAGVSQSPSNKVTEKGKDVELRCDPISGHTALYWYRQSLGQGLEFLIYFQGNSAPDKSGLPSDRFSAERTGGSVSTLTIQRTQQEDSAVYLCASARGNTGELFFGEGSRLTVL.